This TCR beta chain is drawn from a study of beta chain features in type 1 diabetes. cDNA synthesis used the whole RNA isolate, giving expressed TCRB sequences. Naive, central memory and regulatory T cell samples averaged about 3.5 million reads. TCRdb's table, derived via immunoSEQ multiplex PCR, lists solely in-frame clones and lacks some. The data contain a few hundred thousand clones, about 14% of them singletons. This clone was counted only a few times. With 2 bases removed from V and 3 bases from J, the gap between germline ends came to 9 bases. Germline values: CDR1 SGHDT, CDR2 YYEEEE. There are 13 residues in the CDR3.

The sample comprised naive CD4+ T cells from blood. This sequence was found in a woman younger than 35 in good health. The rearrangement joins TRBV5-6 to TRBJ2-7; D call uncertain. Here the CDR3 DNA reads TGTGCCAGCAGCTTTAATCGTTACTACGAGCAGTACTTC. Translated: CASSFNRYYEQYF.